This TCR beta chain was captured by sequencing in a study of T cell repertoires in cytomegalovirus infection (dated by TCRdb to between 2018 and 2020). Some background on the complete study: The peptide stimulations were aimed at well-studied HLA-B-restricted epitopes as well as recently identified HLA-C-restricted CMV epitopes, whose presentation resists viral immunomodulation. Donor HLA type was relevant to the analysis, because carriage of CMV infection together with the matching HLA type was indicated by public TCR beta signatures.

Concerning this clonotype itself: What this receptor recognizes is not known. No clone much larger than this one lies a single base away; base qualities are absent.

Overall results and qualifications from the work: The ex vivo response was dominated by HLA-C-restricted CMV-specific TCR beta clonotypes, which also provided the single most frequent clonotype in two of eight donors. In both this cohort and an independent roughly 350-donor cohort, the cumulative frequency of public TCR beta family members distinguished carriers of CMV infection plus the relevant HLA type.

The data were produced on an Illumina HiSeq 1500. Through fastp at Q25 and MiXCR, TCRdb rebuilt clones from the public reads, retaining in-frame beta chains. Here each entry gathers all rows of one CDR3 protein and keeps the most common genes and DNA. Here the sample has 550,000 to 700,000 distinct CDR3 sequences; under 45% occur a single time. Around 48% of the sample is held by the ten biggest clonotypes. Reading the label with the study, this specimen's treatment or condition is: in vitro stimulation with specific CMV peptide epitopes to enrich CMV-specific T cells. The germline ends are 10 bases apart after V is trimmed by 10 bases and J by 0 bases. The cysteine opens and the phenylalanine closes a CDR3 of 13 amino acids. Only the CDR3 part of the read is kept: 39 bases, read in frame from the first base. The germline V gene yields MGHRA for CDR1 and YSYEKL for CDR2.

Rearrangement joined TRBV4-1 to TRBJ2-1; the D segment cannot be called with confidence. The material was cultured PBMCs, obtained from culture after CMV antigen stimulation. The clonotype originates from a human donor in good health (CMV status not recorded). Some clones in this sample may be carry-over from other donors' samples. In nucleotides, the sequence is TGCGCCACCCGGGCTACCTCCTACAATGAGCAGTTCTTC. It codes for CATRATSYNEQFF.